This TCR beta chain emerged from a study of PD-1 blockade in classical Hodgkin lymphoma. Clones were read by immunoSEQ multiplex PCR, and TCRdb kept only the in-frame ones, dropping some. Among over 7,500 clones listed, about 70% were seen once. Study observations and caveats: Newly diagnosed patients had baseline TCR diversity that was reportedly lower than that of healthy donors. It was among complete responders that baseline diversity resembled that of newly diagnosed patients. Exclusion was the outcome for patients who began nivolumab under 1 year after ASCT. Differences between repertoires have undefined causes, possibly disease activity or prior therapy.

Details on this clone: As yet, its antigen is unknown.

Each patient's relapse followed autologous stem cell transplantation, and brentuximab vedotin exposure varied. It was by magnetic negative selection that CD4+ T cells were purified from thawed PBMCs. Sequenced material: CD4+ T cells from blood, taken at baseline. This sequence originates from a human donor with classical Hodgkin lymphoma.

CDR3 loop: CASSLGGDLRGNQPQHF. The CDR3 DNA reads as TGTGCCAGCAGCCTAGGTGGGGACCTCAGGGGCAATCAGCCCCAGCATTTT. The J gene is TRBJ1-5, the V gene TRBV5-6, with D possibly TRBD1 on 5 matching bases. CDR1 and CDR2 from the germline V gene are SGHDT and YYEEEE. With 4 bases removed from V and 2 bases from J, the gap between germline ends came to 19 bases. This CDR3 region has 17 residues.